The source of this T cell receptor (beta chain) is a study of siplizumab effects on memory and regulatory T cells. As for this clone: Its antigen is still unknown.

Germline loops: CDR1 SGHDT, CDR2 YYEEEE. The CDR3 is made up of 14 amino acids. Trimming stripped 3 bases from V and 3 bases from J, with 13 bases between. General study results and limits: Where siplizumab was present, mappable alloreactive CD4+ clones averaged 68.8% Treg-derived, compared with about 25% in controls.

Only in-frame clones appear in the TCRdb table, and some are missing; sequencing was by immunoSEQ multiplex PCR. Found here are roughly 56,000 clones, around 98% of them singletons; the top ten hold 0.9% to 1.2%. The clonotype was recovered from a human donor in good health. The gene calls are TRBV5-6 and TRBJ2-7; D not resolved. Sequences were obtained from naive CD8+ T cells sorted from blood. The CDR3, as DNA: TGTGCCAGCAGCTCGCTGAGTGGGGTCTACGAGCAGTACTTC. It codes for CASSSLSGVYEQYF.